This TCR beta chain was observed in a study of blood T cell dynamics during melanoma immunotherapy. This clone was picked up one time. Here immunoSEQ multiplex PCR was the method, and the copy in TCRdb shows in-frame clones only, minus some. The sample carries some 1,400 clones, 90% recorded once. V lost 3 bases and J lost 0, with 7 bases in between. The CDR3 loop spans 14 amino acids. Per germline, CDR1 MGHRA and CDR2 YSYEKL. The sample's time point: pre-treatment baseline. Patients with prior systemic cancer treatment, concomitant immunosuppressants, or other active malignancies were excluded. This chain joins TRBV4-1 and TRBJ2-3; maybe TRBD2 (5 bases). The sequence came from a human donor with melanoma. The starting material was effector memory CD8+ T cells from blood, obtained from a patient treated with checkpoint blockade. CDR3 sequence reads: CASSQRTSTDTQYF. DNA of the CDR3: TGCGCCAGCAGCCAGAGGACTAGCACAGATACGCAGTATTTT.